The source of this T cell receptor beta chain is a study of T cell responses to AZD1222 COVID-19 vaccine (dated by TCRdb to the early 2020s). At the level of the whole study: AZD1222 recipients given second doses at about 4 weeks or at about 12 weeks were pooled, since spike-specific TCR depth and breadth were not found to differ between the two schedules. TCR sequencing was performed for fewer than 250 trial participants, of whom some 200 were given two doses of AZD1222 and about 25 were given two doses of MenACWY control vaccine. Trial participants were enrolled by age into 18-55, 56-69 and 70-plus year subgroups, with around 150, 28 and 57 TCR-sequenced participants respectively.

Concerning this clone: Its antigen remains unidentified. No per-base quality is available; no much larger clone lies one base away.

The full study reports these points: Because no samples from the day 14 peak response were available, repertoires could be characterized only after the peak T cell response. Vaccine-associated CD4 TCRs spanned the whole spike protein, with dominant responses in regions 160-218 and 743-854. In the small 56-69-year group, the increase in depth fell short of significance, most likely because of low power. Nearly half of unique spike-specific TCRs reportedly recognized epitopes outside regions mutated in the B.1.351 and B.1.1.7 variants. After two AZD1222 doses, both the breadth and the depth of spike-specific TCRs were significantly higher than at day 0 and than in MenACWY recipients. Participants were mostly white British, with more females than males. The authors suggested clonal diversity may have been underestimated. Conclusions about previously exposed vaccinees are limited, since just 5 to 7 AZD1222 recipients were seropositive for SARS-CoV-2 at baseline.

According to the study, the label for this sample's time point signals: baseline before first vaccination. The vaccinee samples were drawn from two UK trials, COV001 and COV002, one of which was a single-blind randomized controlled phase 2/3 trial testing AZD1222 (ChAdOx1 nCoV-19) in healthy adults. For TCRbeta chain sequencing, PBMC samples from trial participants were taken at day 0 and at day 28 after the second dose. From its cysteine to its phenylalanine, the CDR3 spans 12 amino acids. Only the CDR3 region is kept as DNA, spanning 36 bases read in frame from base 1. A distance of 16 bases separates the germline ends of V and J, which lose 8 bases and 8 bases respectively. Sequences SGHDN (CDR1) and FVKESK (CDR2) are obtained from the germline V gene. The CDR3 regions of human TCRbeta chains were analyzed by immunosequencing. Per the source publication's procedure: TCRs in the repertoires were compared against a reference library of SARS-CoV-2-specific TCRs that had been generated with the MIRA antigen-specificity platform. Breadth meant the fraction of unique TCRs that were SARS-CoV-2-associated, whereas depth meant the fraction of total T cells that were SARS-CoV-2-associated. Using the MIRA data, each spike-specific TCR was mapped to the spike region that the TCR reacts to and placed in a CD4 or CD8 class. Log10-transformed breadth and depth values were compared by one-way ANOVA with Sidak's multiple comparisons tests. As stored in TCRdb, this immuneACCESS dataset retains in-frame rearrangements with V and J assigned. A fraction of the clones does not appear; measured against another copy, unresolved V genes explain less than half of the discrepancy, and the remainder lacks a known reason. V and J calls and clone size are those listed in that table; D and trimming were worked out from the DNA. For this sample there are around 150,000 clones; 94% appear just once. Approximately 0.6% of the sample is in the top ten clones.

The sequenced sample was peripheral blood, obtained on day 0 of AZD1222 vaccination. This TCR came from an adult in good health. The V and J genes are TRBV14 and TRBJ2-7, with the D gene uncertain. In nucleotides, the sequence is TGTGCCAGCGGCTCGAGACTGTCGAAGCAGTACTTC. It is translated as CASGSRLSKQYF.